The 11 T cell receptor beta chains below were found in one sample sequenced in a study of blood T cell repertoires in COVID-19. The data were produced by immunoSEQ multiplex PCR, yet TCRdb's version contains in-frame clones alone and is incomplete. This table holds over 75,000 clones, 89% found once. The sample consisted of peripheral blood. These receptors came from a woman over 75 with active COVID-19.

The chain is built from TRBV3-1 (or the pseudogene TRBV3-2) and TRBJ2-1; 10 nucleotides align to TRBD2. Germline CDR1 LGHDT, CDR2 YNNKEL (reference sequence). The CDR3 runs 14 residues. V gave up 2 bases and J gave up 10 bases; unmatched junction bases: 5. CDR3 residues: CASSQWTSGKEQFF. CDR3 DNA: TGTGCCAGCAGCCAATGGACTAGCGGCAAGGAGCAGTTCTTC.

V is TRBV28 and J is TRBJ2-2; 11 nucleotides align to TRBD2. The J segment lost 6 bases and the V segment lost 5 bases, leaving 5 bases of the junction unmatched. This CDR3 has 15 residues. Germline-derived CDR1 and CDR2 are MDHEN and SYDVKM. The CDR3 DNA sequence: TGTGCCAGCAGTACCCTAGCGGGAGGCGCCGGGGAGCTGTTTTTT. The encoded protein is CASSTLAGGAGELFF.

The chain has TRBV27 and TRBJ1-2; weak D call: TRBD1 (6 bases). The germline V and J ends were trimmed by 6 bases and 4 bases, with 15 bases remaining between them. The CDR3 has 14 residues. Germline V gives CDR1 MNHEY, CDR2 SMNVEV (reference sequence). CDR3 sequence: CASRPIQGTYGYTF. The CDR3 DNA sequence: TGTGCCAGCAGGCCTATACAGGGAACCTATGGCTACACCTTC.

This clone was detected only once. The chain is built from TRBV28 and TRBJ2-5, with D maybe TRBD1 (5 bases). The CDR3 is 15 residues long. The germline V gene has CDR1 MDHEN and CDR2 SYDVKM. Trimming stripped 2 bases from V and 4 bases from J, with 14 bases between. CDR3 DNA: TGTGCCAGCAGTTTAGGATTGAACAGGCGAGAGACCCAGTACTTC. Translated: CASSLGLNRRETQYF.

This clone has only a few counts. The chain recombines TRBV4-3 with TRBJ2-5; D might be TRBD1 (5 bases). Trimming cost V 0 bases and J 4 bases, with 15 bases left between them. The germline gives CDR1 LGHNA, CDR2 YSLEER. CDR3 size: 16 residues. CDR3: CASSQDRQLRPETQYF. The CDR3 bases are TGCGCCAGCAGCCAAGATCGACAGCTTAGACCAGAGACCCAGTACTTC.

CDR3 amino acids: CASSLGYRVNTEAFF. The CDR3 DNA reads as TGTGCCAGCAGCCTCGGTTACAGGGTAAACACTGAAGCTTTCTTT. V gene TRBV7-6 combines with J gene TRBJ1-1; the D gene is possibly TRBD1 (6 bases). This CDR3 has 15 amino acids. Trimming pared 5 bases from V and 2 bases from J, leaving 15 bases between. Germline V gene data show CDR1 as SGHVS and CDR2 as FNYEAQ.

This chain connects TRBV3-1 (or the pseudogene TRBV3-2) to TRBJ2-2; 10 nucleotides match TRBD2. This CDR3 is built from 16 residues. J was trimmed by 4 bases and V by 4 bases; bases with no gene match: 6. CDR1 and CDR2 (germline): LGHDT, YNNKEL (reference sequence). In nucleotides, the CDR3 is TGTGCCAGCAGCCTCCCAGCGGGAGGGGCCACCGGGGAGCTGTTTTTT. The encoded protein is CASSLPAGGATGELFF.

The J gene is TRBJ2-7, the V gene TRBV5-4, with 11 bases aligning to TRBD1. The junction had 5 bases not matched to a gene; V was cut back by 0 bases and J by 6 bases. From germline, CDR1 is SGHNT and CDR2 YYREEE (reference sequence). This CDR3 has 15 residues. CDR3 residues: CASSLVFGTGGEQYF. In DNA, the CDR3 is TGTGCCAGCAGCTTGGTGTTTGGGACAGGGGGCGAGCAGTACTTC.

The V gene is TRBV12-3 or TRBV12-4, the J gene TRBJ1-2; 7 bases fit TRBD1. The V segment lost 1 base and the J segment 8 bases; nucleotides outside the gene matches: 4. The CDR3 is 13 residues long. In DNA, the CDR3 is TGTGCCAGCAGTTTAGACAGGGGAACGGGCTACACCTTC. Its protein is CASSLDRGTGYTF.

CDR3 residues: CASSPLRGVRVDYGYTF. CDR3 nucleotides: TGTGCCAGCAGTCCCCTCCGGGGGGTTCGCGTAGACTATGGCTACACCTTC. The V and J genes are TRBV6-2 or TRBV6-3 and TRBJ1-2, with D maybe TRBD1 (5 bases). CDR1 is MNHEY and CDR2 is SVGEGT in the germline V gene. The CDR3 runs 17 residues. Trimming removed 5 bases at V and 3 bases at J, with 22 bases between.

The rearrangement joins TRBV15 to TRBJ2-7, with D maybe TRBD1 (6 bases). CDR1 is LNHNV, CDR2 YYDKDF, per germline (reference sequence). This CDR3 contains 15 residues. The V gene lost 1 base and the J gene lost 5 bases, with 15 bases spanning the gap. CDR3 sequence: CATSRVLSDSHEQYF. CDR3 nucleotide sequence: TGTGCCACCAGCAGAGTACTGTCGGACAGCCACGAGCAGTACTTC.